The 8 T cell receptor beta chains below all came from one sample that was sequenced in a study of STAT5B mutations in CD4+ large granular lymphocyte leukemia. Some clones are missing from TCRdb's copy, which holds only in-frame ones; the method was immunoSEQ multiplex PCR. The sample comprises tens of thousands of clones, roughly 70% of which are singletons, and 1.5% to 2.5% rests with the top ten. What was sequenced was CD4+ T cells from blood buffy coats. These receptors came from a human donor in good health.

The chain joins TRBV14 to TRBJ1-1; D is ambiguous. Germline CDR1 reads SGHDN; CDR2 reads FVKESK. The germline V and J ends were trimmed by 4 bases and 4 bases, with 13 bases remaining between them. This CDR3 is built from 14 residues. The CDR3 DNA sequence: TGTGCCAGCAGCCCCAACACGGCGAGCACTGAAGCTTTCTTT. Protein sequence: CASSPNTASTEAFF.

The CDR3 bases are TGTGCCAGCAGCGTAGGGGACAGGAAAAATCAGCCCCAGCATTTT. It codes for CASSVGDRKNQPQHF. The chain uses TRBV9 and TRBJ1-5, with 8 bases that match TRBD1. Trimming at V came to 0 bases and at J to 4 bases, leaving 3 bases not matched to a gene. CDR1 SGDLS and CDR2 YYNGEE come from the germline V gene. This CDR3 comprises 15 residues.

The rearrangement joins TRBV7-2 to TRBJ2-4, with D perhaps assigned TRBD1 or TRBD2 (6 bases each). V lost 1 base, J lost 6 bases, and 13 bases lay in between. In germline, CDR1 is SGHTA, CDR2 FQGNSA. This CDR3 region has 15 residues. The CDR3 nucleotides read TGTGCCAGCAGCTTAGAAGGGGGGCGAGGAAACATTCAGTACTTC. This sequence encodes CASSLEGGRGNIQYF.

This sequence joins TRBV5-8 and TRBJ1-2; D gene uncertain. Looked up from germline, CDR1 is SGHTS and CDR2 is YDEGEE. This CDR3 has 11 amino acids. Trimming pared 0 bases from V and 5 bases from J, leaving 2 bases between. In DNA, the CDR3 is TGTGCCAGCAGCTTGGTGTATGGCTACACCTTC. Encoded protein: CASSLVYGYTF.

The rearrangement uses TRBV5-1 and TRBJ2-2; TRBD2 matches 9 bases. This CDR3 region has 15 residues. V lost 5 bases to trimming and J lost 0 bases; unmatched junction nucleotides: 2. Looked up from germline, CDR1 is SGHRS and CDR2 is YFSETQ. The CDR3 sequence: CASRGLAANTGELFF. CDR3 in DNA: TGCGCCAGCAGGGGACTAGCCGCGAACACCGGGGAGCTGTTTTTT.

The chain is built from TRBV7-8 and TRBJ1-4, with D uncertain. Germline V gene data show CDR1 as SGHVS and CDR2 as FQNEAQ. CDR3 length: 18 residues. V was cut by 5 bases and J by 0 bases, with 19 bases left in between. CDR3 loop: CASSPVGYIPATNEKLFF. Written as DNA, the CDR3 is TGTGCCAGCAGCCCAGTGGGGTACATTCCTGCAACTAATGAAAAACTGTTTTTT.

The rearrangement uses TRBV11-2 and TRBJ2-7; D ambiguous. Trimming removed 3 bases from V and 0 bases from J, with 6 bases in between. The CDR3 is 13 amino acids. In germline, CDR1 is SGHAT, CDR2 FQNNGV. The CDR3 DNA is TGTGCCAGCAGCTTGACAAGCTCCTACGAGCAGTACTTC. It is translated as CASSLTSSYEQYF.

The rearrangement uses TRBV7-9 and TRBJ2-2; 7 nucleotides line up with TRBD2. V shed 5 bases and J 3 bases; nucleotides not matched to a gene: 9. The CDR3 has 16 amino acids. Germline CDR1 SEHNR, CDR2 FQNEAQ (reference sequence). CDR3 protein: CASSRGPREDTGELFF. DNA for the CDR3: TGTGCCAGCAGCCGAGGCCCCCGGGAGGACACCGGGGAGCTGTTTTTT.